This paragraph reports one TCR beta chain. This table comes from immunoSEQ multiplex PCR, and its TCRdb copy is limited to in-frame clones, with some not included. The sample holds around 2.1 million clones, roughly 95% seen once. This sample is part of a study of shared clonotypes between healthy human individuals. Whole-study context: Those who served as donors were two women and a few men between the ages of 18 and 49.

The receptor's source is a man aged 18 to 29 in good health. Sequenced material: naive CD4+ T cells sorted from blood. Specified subset: CD45RA+ positively selected.

The CDR3: CASSLVNDSPLHF. In DNA, the CDR3 is TGTGCCAGCAGCTTAGTTAACGATTCACCCCTCCACTTT. V and J are TRBV7-2 and TRBJ1-6; D uncertain. V lost 1 base and J lost 8, with 6 bases in between. The CDR3 extends over 13 amino acids. Germline-derived CDR1 and CDR2 are SGHTA and FQGNSA.